This T cell receptor beta chain was recovered during a study of OX40 agonist ivuxolimab in advanced cancers. For context, the study as a whole: The costimulatory receptor OX40 (CD134) was targeted by ivuxolimab, a fully human IgG2 agonistic monoclonal antibody. Intravenous ivuxolimab was administered to patients every 2 weeks at six dose levels: 0.01, 0.1, 0.3, 1.5, 3 and 10 mg/kg. Among the roughly 54 dose-escalation patients, 19 had hepatocellular carcinoma, roughly 15 melanoma, 9 renal cell carcinoma and 9 head and neck cancer. In the dose-escalation cohort, roughly 80% of patients were male, and the mean age was approximately 60 years, with a range of roughly 20 to 80. Prior anti-PD-1, anti-PD-L1 or anti-CTLA-4 therapy was permitted, and approximately 39% of dose-escalation patients had received checkpoint inhibitors. Partial responses occurred in three dose-escalation patients, of whom one had hepatocellular carcinoma and two had cutaneous melanoma. Peripheral TCRbeta sequencing aimed to test whether ivuxolimab altered TCR sequence diversity and caused clonal T-cell expansion. The paper describes the monotherapy dose-escalation part (N = 52 patients) of the phase I trial of ivuxolimab.

Genomic DNA was extracted from sorted cells for sequencing of the TCRbeta CDR3 region. The immunoSEQ Assay was used for sequencing of TCRbeta CDR3 regions. TCRdb stores this immuneACCESS table with in-frame sequences only. Part of the clones is absent; in the studies checked, under half of the shortfall reflects unresolved V genes, and no reason is known for the rest. In all, the sample holds approximately 76,000 clones, and roughly 88% of those were seen once. The ten largest clonotypes hold around 5.1% of the sample. Broader findings and caveats from the paper: Low levels of normalized T-cell clonal expansion were also shown by some nonresponding patients. At doses of 0.1 to 3.0 mg/kg, clonal expansion of both CD4+ and CD8+ T cells in blood was seen between baseline and week 6. Antigen specificity was not determined for the clonally expanded peripheral T cells. Partial responders in the 0.1-3.0 mg/kg groups had among the lowest normalized peripheral clonal expansion, especially among CD8+ T cells. On average, CD8+ T cells showed more expanded clones than CD4+ T cells after ivuxolimab.

The CDR3, cysteine through phenylalanine, is 11 amino acids long. CDR3 DNA is the only sequence kept; it has 33 bases, read in frame from the first base. V is shortened by 5 bases, J by 6 bases, and the region joining them spans 6 bases. According to the germline V gene, CDR1 reads SGHVS and CDR2 reads FNYEAQ. Patients with autoimmune disease history or receiving systemic immunosuppression were excluded from the trial. In every dose cohort, peripheral blood was drawn for TCR sequencing at baseline, cycle 4 day 1, and cycle 7 day 1. The samples were drawn from a first-in-human, open-label, multicenter phase I dose-escalation trial of ivuxolimab. The trial enrolled adults with locally advanced or metastatic head and neck squamous cell, hepatocellular, melanoma or renal cell carcinoma. CD4+ and CD8+ T cells were sorted separately from peripheral blood before TCR sequencing. Of note for this clone: What this receptor recognizes is not known. Within one base of it there is no much larger clone, and no base qualities were kept.

This material consisted of CD4+ or CD8+ T cells sorted from blood, taken in a trial of the OX40 agonist ivuxolimab. This clonotype was sampled from an adult with an advanced solid tumor such as melanoma, head and neck, liver or kidney cancer. The receptor chain draws on TRBV7-6 and TRBJ2-3; too little of a D gene remains to name it. This receptor has the CDR3 CASSDTDTQYF. The base sequence is TGTGCCAGCAGCGATACTGATACGCAGTATTTT.